This record covers a single TCR beta chain. The data were produced by immunoSEQ multiplex PCR, yet TCRdb's version contains in-frame clones alone and is incomplete. The sample lists roughly 40,000 clones; around 84% were seen once. This entry comes from a study of lymphopenia after photon versus proton radiotherapy. V trimming: 6 bases; J trimming: 2 bases; junction bases outside the gene matches: 5. This CDR3 contains 14 residues. The V gene's germline CDR1 is WNHNN and CDR2 SYGVQD (reference sequence). The sample in question was peripheral blood, obtained from a patient treated with proton-based radiotherapy. The TCR sequence derives from a woman aged 70-85 years with pancreatic cancer. Some clones in this sample may be carry-over from other donors' samples. The chain couples TRBV10-1 to TRBJ2-3, with 7 bases aligning to TRBD2. The CDR3 here is CASSGTTVTDTQYF. CDR3 in DNA: TGCGCCAGCAGCGGGACTACCGTCACAGATACGCAGTATTTT.